The 16 T cell receptor beta chains below come from one sample, sequenced in a study of cytomegalovirus exposure and HLA in healthy donors. It was with 60 Vbeta and 13 Jbeta primers that the PCR ran. The method was immunoSEQ multiplex PCR; TCRdb's version includes in-frame clones alone and lacks a portion of them. The sample lists hundreds of thousands of clones, roughly 90% seen once, with more than 2% in the top ten. The sequenced material came from PBMCs. The receptors were gathered from a woman aged 18-35 years in good health and CMV-seronegative.

The V call is TRBV30, the J call TRBJ2-3, with D possibly matching TRBD2 (5 bases). CDR1 and CDR2 (germline): GTSNPN, SVGIG (reference sequence). This CDR3 spans 15 amino acids. The germline V and J ends were trimmed by 6 bases and 0 bases, with 16 bases remaining between them. CDR3 region: CACQRVHSSTDTQYF. The CDR3 DNA follows: TGTGCCTGCCAGAGGGTCCACTCTAGCACAGATACGCAGTATTTT.

The rearrangement uses TRBV27 and TRBJ2-7; D is perhaps TRBD2 (7 bases). The CDR3 totals 14 residues. Germline CDR1 MNHEY, CDR2 SMNVEV (reference sequence). V lost 2 bases, J lost 7 bases, and 15 bases lay in between. The CDR3 reads CASSLMGGAEEQYF. In DNA, the CDR3 is TGTGCCAGCAGTTTAATGGGGGGGGCAGAAGAGCAGTACTTC.

The chain is built from TRBV5-4 and TRBJ2-3, with D perhaps matching TRBD2 (7 bases). CDR3 length: 14 residues. Per the germline V gene, CDR1 is SGHNT and CDR2 is YYREEE (reference sequence). V was clipped by 1 base and J by 3 bases, with 9 bases between them. CDR3 residues: CASSLRGATDTQYF. The CDR3, as DNA: TGTGCCAGCAGCTTGCGGGGGGCAACAGATACGCAGTATTTT.

The chain couples TRBV10-2 to TRBJ1-2; D is ambiguous. CDR3 length: 13 amino acids. Germline loops: CDR1 WSHSY, CDR2 SAAADI. Trimming stripped 3 bases from V and 4 bases from J, with 9 bases between. The CDR3 spells CASSEGSAYGYTF. In DNA, the CDR3 is TGCGCCAGCAGTGAAGGTAGCGCCTATGGCTACACCTTC.

This chain links TRBV6-6 with TRBJ1-2; no firm D call. The CDR3 consists of 14 residues. Germline CDR1 MNHNY, CDR2 SVGAGI (reference sequence). V lost 5 bases, J lost 2 bases, and 12 bases lay in between. In nucleotides, the CDR3 is TGTGCCAGCAGTCCTACTTGGGCAAACTATGGCTACACCTTC. It specifies CASSPTWANYGYTF.

The chain has TRBV5-1 and TRBJ2-2, with TRBD1 matching 9 bases. V lost 2 bases and J lost 4; bases outside the gene matches: 3. This CDR3 region has 15 residues. Germline V gene data show CDR1 as SGHRS and CDR2 as YFSETQ. CDR3 bases: TGCGCCAGCAGCTTACCGACAGGGGGCACCGGGGAGCTGTTTTTT. This sequence encodes CASSLPTGGTGELFF.

On this clone: The junction departs from germline at one end; a sequencing error may be responsible. The chain is built from TRBV12-5 and TRBJ2-7; no reliable D call. This CDR3 spans 10 amino acids. In germline, CDR1 is LGHNT, CDR2 FRNRAP. DNA of the CDR3: TGTGCTAGTGGTTTGGTACTAACGGAATTC. Translating it yields CASGLVLTEF.

The chain uses TRBV7-2 and TRBJ2-7; D unclear. The ends were cut back, 6 bases at V and 3 bases at J, with 15 bases in the middle. From germline, CDR1 is SGHTA and CDR2 FQGNSA. CDR3 size: 14 residues. CDR3 sequence: CASSFDRLGYEQYF. The CDR3 DNA reads TGTGCCAGCAGTTTCGACCGACTCGGCTACGAGCAGTACTTC.

The chain is built from TRBV9 and TRBJ2-4, with a tentative D call TRBD2 (6 bases). Trimming stripped 2 bases from V and 9 bases from J, with 15 bases between. Germline assignment: CDR1 SGDLS and CDR2 YYNGEE. The CDR3 covers 14 residues. The DNA of the CDR3 is TGTGCCAGCAGCGTGGGAGGATCCGAGGGCATTCAGTACTTC. As protein: CASSVGGSEGIQYF.

This clone was observed a single time. CDR3 loop: CASSQQDHYNSPLHF. DNA for the CDR3: TGTGCCAGTAGTCAACAGGACCACTATAATTCACCCCTCCACTTT. The genes are TRBV19 and TRBJ1-6; weak D call: TRBD1 (5 bases). The CDR3 sequence is 15 residues long. Trimming took 5 bases from V and 3 from J, leaving 11 bases between them. CDR1 is LNHDA and CDR2 is SQIVND in the germline V gene (reference sequence).

This clone occurred once. The genes are TRBV6-6 and TRBJ2-2; D call uncertain. V was cut by 7 bases and J by 6 bases, with 12 bases left in between. Per germline, CDR1 MNHNY and CDR2 SVGAGI (reference sequence). The CDR3 runs 13 residues. CDR3 in amino acids: CASTIEVAGELFF. CDR3 bases: TGTGCCAGCACCATAGAGGTCGCCGGGGAGCTGTTTTTT.

V and J are TRBV7-2 and TRBJ2-6; 7 positions agree with TRBD2. With 1 base clipped from V and 2 bases from J, the junction kept 11 bases outside the gene matches. Per germline, CDR1 SGHTA and CDR2 FQGNSA. The CDR3 length is 19 residues. The CDR3 loop is CASSLVSRLAAAGANVLTF. The CDR3 nucleotides read TGTGCCAGCAGCTTAGTAAGCCGACTAGCAGCGGCTGGGGCCAACGTCCTGACTTTC.

This clone was recorded once. The rearrangement joins TRBV5-5 to TRBJ1-4, with 7 nucleotides matching TRBD1. The V gene's germline CDR1 is SGHKS and CDR2 YYEKEE (reference sequence). This CDR3 has 15 amino acids. With 3 bases clipped from V and 3 bases from J, the junction kept 5 bases outside the gene matches. CDR3 sequence: CASSSTTGPNEKLFF. The DNA of the CDR3 is TGTGCCAGCAGCTCTACGACAGGGCCTAATGAAAAACTGTTTTTT. Looking up the rest from reference TRBV5-5 and TRBJ1-4 gives the full variable domain: DAGVTQSPTHLIKTRGQQVTLRCSPISGHKSVSWYQQVLGQGPQFIFQYYEKEERGRGNFPDRFSARQFPNYSSELNVNALLLGDSALYLCASSSTTGPNEKLFFGSGTQLSVL.

V usage is TRBV2 and J usage is TRBJ1-3, with D perhaps TRBD1 (5 bases). Trimming removed 4 bases from V and 1 base from J, with 8 bases in between. The CDR3 has 14 residues. The V gene's germline CDR1 is SNHLY and CDR2 FYNNEI. CDR3 in DNA: TGTGCCAGCAGTGCGGGGGGTTCTGGAAACACCATATATTTT. Amino acid sequence: CASSAGGSGNTIYF.

The rearrangement joins TRBV30 to TRBJ2-7; perhaps TRBD2 as D (6 bases). Germline V gives CDR1 GTSNPN, CDR2 SVGIG (reference sequence). The length of the CDR3 is 11 residues. V lost 0 bases to trimming and J lost 12 bases, with 12 bases between them. CDR3 DNA: TGTGCCTGGAGTGTATCGGGGGTCCTGTACTTC. Amino acids: CAWSVSGVLYF.

The chain carries TRBV19 and TRBJ2-4; 7 positions match TRBD2. The V segment lost 5 bases and the J segment 2 bases; nucleotides outside the gene matches: 12. The V gene's germline CDR1 is LNHDA and CDR2 SQIVND (reference sequence). The CDR3 consists of 17 residues. The DNA for the CDR3 is TGTGCCAGTAGTGGGGTGTTGGGAGGGTATCCCAAAAACATTCAGTACTTC. Its translation: CASSGVLGGYPKNIQYF.